The TCR beta chain under discussion was sequenced for a study of cytomegalovirus exposure and HLA in healthy donors. This CDR3 contains 14 residues. V was clipped by 0 bases and J by 8 bases, with 13 bases between them. Germline V CDR1 and CDR2: SGHVS, FQNEAQ. The PCR ran on 60 Vbeta and 13 Jbeta primers. Method: immunoSEQ multiplex PCR; TCRdb's copy keeps in-frame clones and lacks some. The sample holds about 200,000 clones, roughly 13% seen once. The gene calls are TRBV7-8 and TRBJ1-2; D gene uncertain. Sequences were obtained from PBMCs. This receptor was taken from a man in his forties or fifties in good health and CMV-seropositive. The DNA for the CDR3 is TGTGCCAGCAGCTTAGCGCCGAGAGTGGAGGGCTACACCTTC. This encodes CASSLAPRVEGYTF. Complete variable domain (other parts from reference TRBV7-8 and TRBJ1-2): GAGVSQSPRYKVAKRGQDVALRCDPISGHVSLFWYQQALGQGPEFLTYFQNEAQLDKSGLPSDRFFAERPEGSVSTLKIQRTQQEDSAVYLCASSLAPRVEGYTFGSGTRLTVV.